This TCR beta chain came from a study of shared clonotypes between healthy human individuals (dated by TCRdb to about 2020). With respect to the entire study: The cohort included a few men and a couple of women between 18 and 49 years of age. To estimate repertoire size and how much clonotype sharing occurs between individuals, the study deeply sequenced the blood TCR repertoires of several healthy adults. Different laboratories and diverse techniques were used to prepare libraries and sequence TCR repertoires, to increase sequencing depth and limit assay-specific biases. Per donor, three plates each were used for CD4 naive and CD4 memory, two for CD8 naive, and one for CD8 memory. Leukapheresis yielded between about 0.8 and 8.9 billion PBMCs per donor. Study-level results and caveats: Pairwise subsampling indicated that sequencing depth was expected to affect the degree of clonotype sharing among donors. Larger estimated clonotype richness was generally found for naive subsets than for memory subsets. Even with the large sequencing depth, rarefaction of the sorted-subset datasets indicated that sequencing was incomplete. When several donors were compared, the shared fraction of clonotypes was 5% to 6.5% for naive CD4, 3.5% for naive CD8, more than 2% for memory CD4, and 0.3% to 0.5% for memory CD8. The genetic and exposure-history diversity represented was limited by the small number of donors. Sampling was restricted to blood, and TCR repertoires in tissue are likely to differ from TCR repertoires in blood. Compared with non-shared clonotypes, the clonotypes found in all four sorted-subset donors had higher generation probabilities.

TCR CDR3 regions were amplified from genomic DNA by multiplex PCR using the deep immunoSEQ assay. For each cell subset, the extracted genomic DNA was distributed evenly across all wells of several immunoSEQ 96-well plates, and each plate served as one replicate. For sorted subsets, 150 to 250 ng of genomic DNA, equivalent to tens of thousands of T cell genomes, went into each replicate PCR. Purified libraries were quantified with a Qubit 3.0 fluorometer, sized on a Bioanalyzer 2100, and re-quantified with the KAPA Library Quantification kit. A separate single-read 150-cycle Illumina NextSeq 550 flow cell was used to sequence each immunoSEQ 96-well plate. The original methods were these. Because the immunoSEQ output included only junctional sequences and no quality scores, the filtering could not be the same as the filtering used for full-length reads. Sequences were annotated with PyIR, a Python wrapper for IgBLAST v1.9, and V/J genes and CDR3 were assigned using IMGT germline references. Reads with weak V/J assignments (E-value above 1e-6), missing CDR3, stop codons, out-of-frame junctions, or ambiguous translated residues were removed. A V3J clonotype was defined by an identical inferred V gene, J gene, and CDR3 amino acid sequence. The percentage overlap between two repertoires was calculated by dividing the number of shared unique clonotypes by the size of the smaller repertoire. RTK rarefaction, the Chao1 estimator, and Recon v2.1 estimates of unobserved clonotypes were used to assess repertoire richness. For all TCRbeta clonotypes obtained by the gDNA method from several donors, generation probabilities were computed with OLGA. TCRdb holds this immuneACCESS table with in-frame rearrangements only. Some clones are missing; in checked studies, unresolved V genes explain under half, and the rest has no known cause. V, J and clone size are those of that table, while D and trimming were read from the DNA. Here the sample has some 1.4 million clones; 95% to 97% occur a single time. The ten largest account for about 1% of the sample.

The donors were healthy, HIV-negative adults who had no recently reported acute infections or vaccinations. All donors were Caucasian adults living in Nashville, Tennessee, USA. CD4+ T cells were enriched by magnetic negative selection, after which naive cells were positively selected on CD45RA and the negative fraction was taken as the memory subset. Blood was obtained by leukapheresis, after which PBMCs were separated by Ficoll-Histopaque density gradient centrifugation and cryopreserved in liquid nitrogen vapor phase. Analytical flow cytometry was used to check the purity and quantity of each magnetically sorted T cell population. From each sorted fraction, genomic DNA was isolated and quantified by UV absorbance on a Nanodrop 2000c. Of note for this clone: Its antigen is still unknown. Base quality data are lacking; no much larger clone is found one base away.

Based on the germline V gene, the CDR1 and CDR2 sequences are SQVTM and ANQGSEA. The CDR3 contains 12 residues, cysteine and phenylalanine counted. The CDR3 DNA has 36 bases and is translated from base 1. V was cut back by 4 bases and J by 6 bases, leaving a gap of 9 bases between them. This receptor was obtained from a man aged 25 to 40 in good health. The chain joins TRBV29-1 to TRBJ2-2; the D region possibly corresponds to TRBD1 (6 bases align). Sequences were obtained from naive CD4+ T cells sorted from blood. The intended sense of this specimen's cell subset or site label: CD45RA+ positively selected. The sequenced DNA: TGCAGCGTTGTAGGGGGACCCGGGGAGCTGTTTTTT. This yields the protein CSVVGGPGELFF.